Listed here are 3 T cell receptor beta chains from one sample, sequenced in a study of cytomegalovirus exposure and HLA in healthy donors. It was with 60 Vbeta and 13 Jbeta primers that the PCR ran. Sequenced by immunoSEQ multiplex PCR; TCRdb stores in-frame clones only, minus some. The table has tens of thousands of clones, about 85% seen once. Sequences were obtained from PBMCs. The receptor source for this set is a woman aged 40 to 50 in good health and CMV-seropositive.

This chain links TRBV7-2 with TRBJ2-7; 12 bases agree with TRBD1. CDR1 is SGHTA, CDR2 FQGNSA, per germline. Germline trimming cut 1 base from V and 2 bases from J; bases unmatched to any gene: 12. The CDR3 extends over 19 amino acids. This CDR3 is CASSLGDRGRRYLAYEQYF. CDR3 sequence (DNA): TGTGCCAGCAGCTTAGGGGACAGGGGGCGTCGGTATTTGGCCTACGAGCAGTACTTC.

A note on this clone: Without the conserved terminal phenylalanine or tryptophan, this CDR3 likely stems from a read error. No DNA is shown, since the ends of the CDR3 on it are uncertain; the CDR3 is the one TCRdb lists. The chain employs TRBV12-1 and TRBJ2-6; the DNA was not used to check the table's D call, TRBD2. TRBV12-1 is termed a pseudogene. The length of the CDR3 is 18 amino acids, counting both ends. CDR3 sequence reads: CASSFAPPGGSGANVLTL.

CDR3 loop: CASLTSGGAQYF. The CDR3 DNA is TGTGCCAGCCTAACTAGCGGGGGGGCCCAGTACTTC. V and J are TRBV28 and TRBJ2-5; 13 nucleotides match TRBD2. With V trimmed by 8 bases and J by 9 bases, 3 bases remained unmatched. The CDR3 extends over 12 amino acids. Germline lookup yields CDR1 MDHEN and CDR2 SYDVKM.